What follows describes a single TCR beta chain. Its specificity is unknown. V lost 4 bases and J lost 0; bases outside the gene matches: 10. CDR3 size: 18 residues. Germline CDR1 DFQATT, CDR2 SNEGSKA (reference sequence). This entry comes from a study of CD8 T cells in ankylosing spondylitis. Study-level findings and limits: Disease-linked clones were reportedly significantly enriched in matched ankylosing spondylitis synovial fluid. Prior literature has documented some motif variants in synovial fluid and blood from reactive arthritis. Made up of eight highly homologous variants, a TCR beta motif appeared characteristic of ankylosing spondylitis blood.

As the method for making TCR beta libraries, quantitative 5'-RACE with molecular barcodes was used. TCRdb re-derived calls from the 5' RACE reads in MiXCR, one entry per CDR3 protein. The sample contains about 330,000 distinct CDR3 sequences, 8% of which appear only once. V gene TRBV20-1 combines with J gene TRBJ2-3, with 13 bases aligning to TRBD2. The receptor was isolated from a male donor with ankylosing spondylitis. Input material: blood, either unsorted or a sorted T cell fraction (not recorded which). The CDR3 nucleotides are TGCAGTGCTACGTGGACTAGCGGGAGAACAACTAGCACAGATACGCAGTATTTT. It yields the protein CSATWTSGRTTSTDTQYF.